What follows are 12 T cell receptor beta chains derived from one specimen sequenced in a study of blood T cell repertoires in COVID-19. Measured with immunoSEQ multiplex PCR; TCRdb has only the in-frame clones, and not every one. The profile shows around 170,000 clones, 90% of them singletons. The sequenced sample consisted of peripheral blood. These receptors were taken from a man between 45 and 60 years old with acute or convalescent COVID-19.

This clone was detected a few times. The V and J genes are TRBV19 and TRBJ1-5; TRBD1 aligns across 7 bases. This CDR3 comprises 15 residues. V was pared by 7 bases and J by 7 bases, with 13 bases of the junction left unmatched. Germline loops: CDR1 LNHDA, CDR2 SQIVND (reference sequence). The CDR3 reads CASTSAGTGEQPQHF. CDR3 sequence (DNA): TGTGCCAGTACCTCCGCTGGTACAGGGGAACAGCCCCAGCATTTT. Variable domain in full (rest from reference TRBV19 and TRBJ1-5): DGGITQSPKYLFRKEGQNVTLSCEQNLNHDAMYWYRQDPGQGLRLIYYSQIVNDFQKGDIAEGYSVSREKKESFPLTVTSAQKNPTAFYLCASTSAGTGEQPQHFGDGTRLSIL.

The chain carries TRBV2 and TRBJ1-5, with TRBD1 identical over 11 bases. The CDR3 consists of 15 residues. Looked up from germline, CDR1 is SNHLY and CDR2 is FYNNEI. The V and J ends lost 5 bases and 6 bases, in that order; junction bases with no gene match: 6. CDR3 sequence (DNA): TGTGCCAGCAGTTGGGACAGGGGGTTAAGTCAGCCCCAGCATTTT. Translated: CASSWDRGLSQPQHF.

The V call is TRBV3-1 (or the pseudogene TRBV3-2), the J call TRBJ2-2, with 8 bases that match TRBD1. From germline, CDR1 is LGHDT and CDR2 YNNKEL (reference sequence). The ends lost 0 bases at V and 4 bases at J; junction bases unmatched: 13. This CDR3 is 19 amino acids long. The CDR3 DNA reads TGTGCCAGCAGCCAAGATTGGGTCAGGGGGCGCGGAGCCACCGGGGAGCTGTTTTTT. Translation gives CASSQDWVRGRGATGELFF.

The chain links TRBV7-8 to TRBJ1-5; 7 bases are shared with TRBD1. Trimming at V came to 3 bases and at J to 5 bases, leaving 4 bases not matched to a gene. CDR1 SGHVS and CDR2 FQNEAQ come from the germline V gene. The CDR3 is 14 residues long. DNA of the CDR3: TGTGCCAGCAGCTTCGACAGGGATGATCAGCCCCAGCATTTT. This encodes CASSFDRDDQPQHF.

The rearrangement uses TRBV6-5 and TRBJ2-2; 10 bases match TRBD1. CDR1 and CDR2 (germline): MNHEY, SVGAGI. V gave up 5 bases and J gave up 4 bases; unmatched junction bases: 4. The length of the CDR3 is 15 residues. The CDR3 spells CASSPTGGFTGELFF. DNA of the CDR3: TGTGCCAGCAGTCCGACAGGGGGCTTCACCGGGGAGCTGTTTTTT.

This sequence joins TRBV10-3 and TRBJ2-6, with D perhaps matching TRBD1 (5 bases). The V and J ends lost 10 bases and 1 base respectively, with 8 bases between them. The CDR3 spans 13 residues. Germline CDR1 is ENHRY and CDR2 is SYGVKD. In DNA form, the CDR3 reads TGTGCCACCAAGGGGTCTGGGGCCAACGTCCTGACTTTC. Amino acid sequence: CATKGSGANVLTF.

This clone appeared a few times. The genes are TRBV5-5 and TRBJ2-3; 9 nucleotides line up with TRBD2. Germline V CDR1 and CDR2: SGHKS, YYEKEE (reference sequence). The length of the CDR3 is 12 residues. With 4 bases clipped from V and 9 bases from J, the junction kept 3 bases outside the gene matches. CDR3 protein: CASSMSGGTQYF. The CDR3 DNA sequence: TGTGCCAGCAGCATGAGCGGGGGGACGCAGTATTTT.

This chain links TRBV28 with TRBJ2-1; tentative D call: TRBD2 (5 bases). The germline V gene has CDR1 MDHEN and CDR2 SYDVKM. The CDR3 consists of 16 residues. The V end lost 6 bases, the J end lost 6 bases, and 21 bases lay between the germline ends. The CDR3 sequence is CASSLTITGISNEQFF. CDR3 DNA sequence: TGTGCCAGCAGCCTGACCATAACCGGGATTTCCAATGAGCAGTTCTTC.

V is TRBV19 and J is TRBJ1-4; no firm D call. V gave up 7 bases and J gave up 0 bases, with 15 bases separating them. In germline, CDR1 is LNHDA, CDR2 SQIVND (reference sequence). The CDR3 length is 16 residues. Here the CDR3 DNA reads TGTGCCAGTACCGATCGGGGAGTTGCAACTAATGAAAAACTGTTTTTT. Protein: CASTDRGVATNEKLFF.

The chain couples TRBV25-1 to TRBJ1-2; 9 nucleotides agree with TRBD1. This CDR3 has 15 amino acids. Losses at the gene ends were 1 base for V and 5 bases for J; bases not matched to a gene: 5. Germline V gene sequence: CDR1 MGHDK, CDR2 SYGVNS. The CDR3 DNA sequence: TGTGCCAGCAGTGAATCAGGGGACAGGGCATATGGCTACACCTTC. Its translation: CASSESGDRAYGYTF.

This sequence joins TRBV10-1 and TRBJ1-3; D is ambiguous. Germline CDR1 WNHNN, CDR2 SYGVQD (reference sequence). This CDR3 has 14 amino acids. V shed 7 bases and J shed 2 bases, with 12 bases lying between them. CDR3 coding DNA: TGCGCCAGCACCCGACTGATTCCTGGAAACACCATATATTTT. Its translation: CASTRLIPGNTIYF.

The chain employs TRBV21-1 and TRBJ1-5; the D segment call TRBD1 is taken from the table without a DNA check. TRBV21-1 constitutes a pseudogene. This CDR3 contains 18 residues. The CDR3 loop is CASSKRDRESVRNQPQHF. The CDR3 DNA sequence: TGTGCCAGCAGCAAGAGGGACAGGGAAAGTGTGCGCAATCAGCCCCAGCATTTT.